This T cell receptor beta chain was identified in a study of T-cell reconstitution after alpha-beta-depleted transplantation in children. This clonotype came up many times. The CDR3 has 15 amino acids. CDR1 and CDR2 (germline): DFQATT, SNEGSKA (reference sequence). The V and J ends lost 3 bases and 7 bases respectively, with 22 bases between them. Construction of the TCRbeta library involved unique molecular identifiers. TCRdb itself ran the PCR reads through MiXCR, one entry per CDR3 protein. This sample yields roughly 610,000 distinct CDR3 sequences, of which 8% to 11% are seen a single time; about 4% belongs to the top ten.

The chain recombines TRBV20-1 with TRBJ2-7; D is tentatively TRBD1 or TRBD2 (5 bases each). This specimen was PBMCs from the stem cell graft donor, taken from the stem cell graft. The sequence came from a human donor who donated a stem cell graft to a child with acute myeloid leukemia. CDR3 sequence (DNA): TGCAGTGCTAGTAGGGGAGCGGCCAGGGATGGGGAGCAGTACTTC. Translating gives CSASRGAARDGEQYF.